This T cell receptor beta chain emerged from a study of shared clonotypes between healthy human individuals. Notes on this clone: Its antigen is undetermined.

Notes on the study in general: Rarefaction indicated that sorted-subset sequencing remained incomplete although depth was large. When naive CD4 clonotypes were compared across several donors, 4% to 6.5% were shared.

Memory CD4+ cells were the fraction left after CD45RA+ naive selection. Germline-derived CDR1 and CDR2 are MNHEY and SVGAGI. The CDR3 is made up of 15 amino acids. Trimming stripped 8 bases from V and 1 base from J, with 15 bases between. Method: immunoSEQ multiplex PCR; TCRdb's copy keeps in-frame clones and lacks some. The data show more than 2,000,000 clones, with around nine tenths seen just once and roughly 0.15% held by the top ten. The rearrangement links TRBV6-5 to TRBJ2-1; possible D gene TRBD2, 6 bases. Sample: naive CD4+ T cells sorted from blood. Subset here: CD45RA+ positively selected. The receptor comes from a young man in good health. CDR3 in amino acids: CASRRGGGSYNEQFF. As DNA, the CDR3 is TGTGCCAGCCGGAGGGGAGGAGGGTCCTACAATGAGCAGTTCTTC.